Each of the 10 T cell receptor beta chains below was sequenced from the same sample in a study of blood T cells in healthy people across ages. Sample-barcoded 5' priming and a J-beta primer mix drove a second PCR of about 6 to 12 cycles. One entry per CDR3 protein results from TCRdb running MiXCR on the 5' RACE reads. The top ten clones hold approximately 7.7% of a sample with around 1,500,000 distinct CDR3 sequences, over 25% of them seen once. Sequenced sample: blood. All receptors come from a woman aged 25 to 39 in good health.

This chain links TRBV4-1 with TRBJ2-1; 13 bases map to TRBD2. Germline CDR1 and CDR2: MGHRA and YSYEKL. The CDR3 is 21 amino acids. V trimming: 4 bases; J trimming: 3 bases; junction bases outside the gene matches: 18. The chain's CDR3 is CASSPNLLAGGAPSDYNEQFF. The CDR3 DNA follows: TGCGCCAGCAGCCCGAACCTACTAGCGGGGGGGGCCCCTTCGGACTACAATGAGCAGTTCTTC.

Ten or more counts support this clonotype. The chain couples TRBV12-3 or TRBV12-4 to TRBJ2-1, with unresolved D. The CDR3 runs to 14 residues. Trimming shortened V by 5 bases and J by 3 bases, and 11 bases separated the two germline ends. The CDR3 sequence: CASSLAAGYNEQFF. CDR3 DNA sequence: TGTGCCAGCAGTCTGGCTGCCGGCTACAATGAGCAGTTCTTC.

This clonotype has more than one count but fewer than ten. A much larger clone lies a single base off, so this may be a read error. V is TRBV29-1 and J is TRBJ2-7; D remains unclear. The CDR3 length is 12 residues. Germline CDR1 reads SQVTM; CDR2 reads ANQGSEA. This CDR3 reads CNAGYYVDEQYF. In nucleotides, the CDR3 is TGCAACGCCGGTTATTACGTGGACGAGCAGTACTTC.

This clonotype has ten or more counts. J is TRBJ1-2 and V is TRBV10-3; D not certain. CDR1 is ENHRY, CDR2 SYGVKD, per germline. CDR3 length: 13 amino acids. V was pared by 10 bases and J by 4 bases, with 16 bases between. CDR3 region: CATTSAEPYGYTF. CDR3 sequence (DNA): TGTGCCACCACCTCGGCAGAGCCCTATGGCTACACCTTC.

This clonotype was found a few times. The V gene is TRBV29-1, the J gene TRBJ1-2; D is unresolved. Germline V gene data show CDR1 as SQVTM and CDR2 as ANQGSEA. The CDR3 is made up of 11 amino acids. The ends were cut back, 5 bases at V and 0 bases at J, with 4 bases in the middle. In DNA form, the CDR3 reads TGCAGCGTTCTTGCTAACTATGGCTACACCTTC. Amino acids: CSVLANYGYTF.

The chain uses TRBV10-3 and TRBJ2-5; tentatively, D is TRBD2 (5 bases). Deletions cut 3 bases from V and 5 bases from J, with 16 bases between. CDR3 length: 15 amino acids. Germline CDR1 ENHRY, CDR2 SYGVKD. CDR3 DNA: TGTGCCATCAGTGACAGAGCCCCATCGGGGGAGACCCAGTACTTC. This codes for CAISDRAPSGETQYF.

Only a few counts were recorded for this clonotype. The chain has TRBV20-1 and TRBJ1-5, with D possibly matching TRBD1 (5 bases). Trimming left V 6 bases short and J 3 bases short, with 15 bases between. From germline, CDR1 is DFQATT and CDR2 SNEGSKA (reference sequence). The CDR3 length is 14 residues. The CDR3 is CSARPGRVNQPQHF. The CDR3 DNA reads as TGCAGTGCCCGCCCCGGCAGGGTCAATCAGCCCCAGCATTTT.

The chain is built from TRBV5-6 and TRBJ1-1, with D unresolved. CDR3 length equals 13 residues. V was pared by 4 bases and J by 11 bases, with 18 bases between. Germline-derived CDR1 and CDR2 are SGHDT and YYEEEE. This CDR3 is CASSAYPGREAFF. CDR3 sequence (DNA): TGTGCCAGCAGCGCATACCCCGGCCGGGAGGCTTTCTTT.

This rearrangement joins TRBV29-1 to TRBJ1-1, with D unresolved. The CDR3 totals 12 residues. CDR1 is SQVTM and CDR2 is ANQGSEA in the germline V gene. V was pared by 7 bases and J by 5 bases, with 14 bases between. CDR3 sequence (DNA): TGCAGCGCCTACGATGGCGGGACTGAAGCTTTCTTT. Amino acids: CSAYDGGTEAFF.

This clonotype came up a few times. The chain carries TRBV6-5 and TRBJ2-2; the D gene could be TRBD1 or TRBD2 (5 bases each). The germline gives CDR1 MNHEY, CDR2 SVGAGI. Trimming removed 8 bases at V and 6 bases at J, with 7 bases between. There are 11 residues in the CDR3. The CDR3 DNA reads TGTGCCAGCGGGGGATCCGGGGAGCTGTTTTTT. It yields the protein CASGGSGELFF.